One TCR beta chain is described in this entry. Its antigen is unidentified. Trimming left V 0 bases short and J 6 bases short, with 14 bases between. This CDR3 has 16 amino acids. Germline V gene lookup returns CDR1 MNHEY and CDR2 SVGAGI. This sample was taken from a study of CD8+ T cells in alopecia areata. Looking at the study overall: Treatment of the treated patients consisted of oral tofacitinib, 5 to 10 mg twice daily. General study points: Alphabeta T cells residing in normal skin are also sequenced in scalp samples. Compared with normal scalp, lesional scalp had higher clonality and more expanded CD8+ clones.

Those with alopecia areata gave lesional scalp punch biopsies and peripheral blood. Isolated RNA was reverse transcribed into cDNA used as the sequencing template. This table comes from immunoSEQ multiplex PCR, and its TCRdb copy is limited to in-frame clones, with some not included. The top ten clones hold 18% of a sample with about 120,000 clones, about 50% of them seen once. Sequenced here: CD8+ T cells sorted from blood, sampled at week 0. The TCR originated in a human donor with alopecia areata. The chain joins TRBV6-5 to TRBJ1-4, with D perhaps TRBD1 (6 bases). CDR3 region: CASSYSSRGGDEKLFF. As DNA, the CDR3 is TGTGCCAGCAGTTACTCCTCAAGGGGGGGGGATGAAAAACTGTTTTTT.